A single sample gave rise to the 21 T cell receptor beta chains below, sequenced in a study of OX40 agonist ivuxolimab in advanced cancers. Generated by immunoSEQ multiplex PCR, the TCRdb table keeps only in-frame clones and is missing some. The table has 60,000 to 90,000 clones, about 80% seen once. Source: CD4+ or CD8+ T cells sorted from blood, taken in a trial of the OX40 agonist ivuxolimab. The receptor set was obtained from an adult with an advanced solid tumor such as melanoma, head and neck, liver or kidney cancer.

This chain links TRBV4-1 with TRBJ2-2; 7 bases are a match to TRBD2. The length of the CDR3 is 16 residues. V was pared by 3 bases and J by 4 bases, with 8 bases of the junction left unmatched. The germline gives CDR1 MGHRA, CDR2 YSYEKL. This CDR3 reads CASSQGGGMGTGELFF. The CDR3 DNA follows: TGCGCCAGCAGCCAGGGCGGGGGAATGGGCACCGGGGAGCTGTTTTTT.

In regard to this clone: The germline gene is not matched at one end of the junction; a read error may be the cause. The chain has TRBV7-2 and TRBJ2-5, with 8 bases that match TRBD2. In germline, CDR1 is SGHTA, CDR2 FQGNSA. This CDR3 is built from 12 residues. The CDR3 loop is CASSPNRGLAHF. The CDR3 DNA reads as TGTGCCAGCAGCCCTAACAGAGGACTAGCACACTTC.

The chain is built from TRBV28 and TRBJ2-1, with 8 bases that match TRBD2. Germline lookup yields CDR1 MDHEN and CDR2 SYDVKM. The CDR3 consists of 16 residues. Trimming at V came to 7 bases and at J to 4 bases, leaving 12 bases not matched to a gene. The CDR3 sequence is CASTPQGVAGYNEQFF. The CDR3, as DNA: TGTGCCAGCACCCCGCAAGGAGTAGCGGGATACAATGAGCAGTTCTTC.

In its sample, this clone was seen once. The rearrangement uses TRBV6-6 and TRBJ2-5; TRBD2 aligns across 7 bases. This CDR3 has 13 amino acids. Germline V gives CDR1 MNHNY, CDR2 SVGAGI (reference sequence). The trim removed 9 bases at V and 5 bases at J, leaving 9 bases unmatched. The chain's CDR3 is CASWGGSGETQYF. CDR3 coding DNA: TGTGCCAGTTGGGGCGGGAGTGGTGAGACCCAGTACTTC.

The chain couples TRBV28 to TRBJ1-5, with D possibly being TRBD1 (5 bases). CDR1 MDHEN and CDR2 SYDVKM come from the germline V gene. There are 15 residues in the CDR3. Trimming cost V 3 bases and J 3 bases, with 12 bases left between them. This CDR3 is CASSFRDGYNQPQHF. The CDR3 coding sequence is TGTGCCAGCAGTTTCCGGGACGGATACAATCAGCCCCAGCATTTT.

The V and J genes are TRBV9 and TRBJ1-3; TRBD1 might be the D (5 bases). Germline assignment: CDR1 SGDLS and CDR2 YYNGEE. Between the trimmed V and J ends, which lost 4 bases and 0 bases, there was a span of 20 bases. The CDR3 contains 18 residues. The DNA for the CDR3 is TGTGCCAGCAGCCCTAGTAGCTCGAGGGGTGGCTCTGGAAACACCATATATTTT. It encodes CASSPSSSRGGSGNTIYF.

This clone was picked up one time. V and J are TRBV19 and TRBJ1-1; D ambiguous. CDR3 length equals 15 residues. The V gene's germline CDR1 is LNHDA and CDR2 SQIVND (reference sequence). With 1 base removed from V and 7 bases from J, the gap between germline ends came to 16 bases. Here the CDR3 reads CASSIGPYGRSEAFF. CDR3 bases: TGTGCCAGTAGTATAGGCCCTTACGGACGTAGTGAAGCTTTCTTT.

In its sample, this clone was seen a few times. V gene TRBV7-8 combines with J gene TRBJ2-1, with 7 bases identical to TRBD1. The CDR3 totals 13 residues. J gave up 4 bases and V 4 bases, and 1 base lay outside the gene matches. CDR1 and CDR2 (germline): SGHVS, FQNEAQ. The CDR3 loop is CASSSGQYNEQFF. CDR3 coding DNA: TGTGCCAGCAGCTCGGGACAGTACAATGAGCAGTTCTTC.

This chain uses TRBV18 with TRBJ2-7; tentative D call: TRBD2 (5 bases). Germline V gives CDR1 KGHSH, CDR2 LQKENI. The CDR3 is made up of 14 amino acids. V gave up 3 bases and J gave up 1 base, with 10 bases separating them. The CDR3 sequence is CASSPSAGSYEQYF. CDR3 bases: TGTGCCAGCTCACCTTCGGCGGGTTCCTACGAGCAGTACTTC.

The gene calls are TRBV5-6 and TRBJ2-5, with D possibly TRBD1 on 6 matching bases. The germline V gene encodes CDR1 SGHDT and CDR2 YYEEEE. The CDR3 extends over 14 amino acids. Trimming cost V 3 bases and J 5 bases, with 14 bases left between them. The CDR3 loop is CASSYDRSGETQYF. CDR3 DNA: TGTGCCAGCAGCTACGACAGGTCAGGGGAGACCCAGTACTTC.

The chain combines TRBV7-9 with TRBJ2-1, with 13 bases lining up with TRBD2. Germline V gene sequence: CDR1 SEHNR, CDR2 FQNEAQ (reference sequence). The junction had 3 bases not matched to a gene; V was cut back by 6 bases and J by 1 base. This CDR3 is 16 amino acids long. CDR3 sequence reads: CASSRTSGSSYNEQFF. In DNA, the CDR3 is TGTGCCAGCAGTCGGACTAGCGGGAGTTCCTACAATGAGCAGTTCTTC.

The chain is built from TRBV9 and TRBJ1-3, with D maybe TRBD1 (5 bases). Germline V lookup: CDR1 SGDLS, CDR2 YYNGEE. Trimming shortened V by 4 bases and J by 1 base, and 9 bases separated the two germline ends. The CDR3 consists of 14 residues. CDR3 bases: TGTGCCAGCAGCACCGGGACGTCTGGAAACACCATATATTTT. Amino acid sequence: CASSTGTSGNTIYF.

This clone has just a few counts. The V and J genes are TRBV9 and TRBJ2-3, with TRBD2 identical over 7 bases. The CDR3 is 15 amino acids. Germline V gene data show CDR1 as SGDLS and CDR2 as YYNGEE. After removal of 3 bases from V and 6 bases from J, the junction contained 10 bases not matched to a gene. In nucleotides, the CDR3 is TGTGCCAGCAGCGCCGGGGCTAGCGGATGGGATACGCAGTATTTT. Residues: CASSAGASGWDTQYF.

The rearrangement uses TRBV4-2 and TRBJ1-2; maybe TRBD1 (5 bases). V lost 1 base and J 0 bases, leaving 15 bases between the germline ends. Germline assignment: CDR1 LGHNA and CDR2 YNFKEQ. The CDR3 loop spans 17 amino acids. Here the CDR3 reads CASSQGVWDASNYGYTF. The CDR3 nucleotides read TGTGCCAGCAGCCAAGGGGTGTGGGACGCTTCTAACTATGGCTACACCTTC.

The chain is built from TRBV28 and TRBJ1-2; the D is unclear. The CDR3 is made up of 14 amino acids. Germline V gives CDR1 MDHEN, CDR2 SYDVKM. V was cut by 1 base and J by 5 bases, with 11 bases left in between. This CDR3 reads CASSLSTLGYGYTF. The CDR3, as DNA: TGTGCCAGCAGTTTATCCACCCTTGGGTATGGCTACACCTTC.

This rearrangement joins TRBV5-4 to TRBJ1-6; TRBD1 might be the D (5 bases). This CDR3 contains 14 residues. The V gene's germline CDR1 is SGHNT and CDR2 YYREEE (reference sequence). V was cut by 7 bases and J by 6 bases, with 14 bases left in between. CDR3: CASRWQGPNSPLHF. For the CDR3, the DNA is TGTGCCAGCCGCTGGCAGGGCCCTAATTCACCCCTCCACTTT.

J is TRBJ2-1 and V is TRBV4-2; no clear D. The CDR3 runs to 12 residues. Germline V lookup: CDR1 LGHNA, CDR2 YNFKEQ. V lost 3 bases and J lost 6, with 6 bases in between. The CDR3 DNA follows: TGTGCCAGCAGCCATCAAACCAATGAGCAGTTCTTC. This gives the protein CASSHQTNEQFF.

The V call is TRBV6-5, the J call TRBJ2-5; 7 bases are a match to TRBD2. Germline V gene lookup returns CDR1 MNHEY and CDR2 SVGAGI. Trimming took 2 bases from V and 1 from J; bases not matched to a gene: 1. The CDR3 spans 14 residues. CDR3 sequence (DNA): TGTGCCAGCAGTTACGGGGGGGTCCAAGAGACCCAGTACTTC. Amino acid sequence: CASSYGGVQETQYF.

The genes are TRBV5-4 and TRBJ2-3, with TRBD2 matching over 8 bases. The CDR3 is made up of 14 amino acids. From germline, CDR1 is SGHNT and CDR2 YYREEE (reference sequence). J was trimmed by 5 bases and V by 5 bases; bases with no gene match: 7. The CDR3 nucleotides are TGTGCCAGCAGTCAACCGGGAGGGCAAGATACGCAGTATTTT. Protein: CASSQPGGQDTQYF.

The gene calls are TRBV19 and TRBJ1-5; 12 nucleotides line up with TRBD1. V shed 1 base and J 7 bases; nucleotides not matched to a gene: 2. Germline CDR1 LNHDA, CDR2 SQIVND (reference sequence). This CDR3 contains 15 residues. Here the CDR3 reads CASSIGGQGAQPQHF. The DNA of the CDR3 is TGTGCCAGTAGTATAGGGGGACAGGGGGCCCAGCCCCAGCATTTT.

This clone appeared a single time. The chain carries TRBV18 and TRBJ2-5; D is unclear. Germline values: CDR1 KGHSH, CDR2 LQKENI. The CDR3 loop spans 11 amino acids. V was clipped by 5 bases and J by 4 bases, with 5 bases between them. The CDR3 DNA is TGTGCCAGCTCATCCTCAGAGACCCAGTACTTC. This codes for CASSSSETQYF.